This TCR beta chain emerged from a study of vaccination effects on CD4 cells after COVID-19. With the ViraFEST assay, the study expanded antigen-specific CD4+ T cells using viral peptide pools, then sequenced them. Investigators separated out CD4+ T cells once approximately 10 days of culture had passed. BNT162b2 vaccine or mRNA-1273 vaccine was given to participants in two doses. Half the medium was swapped for IL-2 medium on days 3 and 7. As for this clone: As yet, its antigen is unknown.

General study results and limits: The vaccine-induced clones of healthy vaccinees included only 1 of 255 that cross-reacted with common cold coronaviruses. Long after vaccination, the clones induced by infection and by vaccine shrank markedly in size.

Profiled with immunoSEQ multiplex PCR; TCRdb holds only in-frame clones, not every one. The profile covers approximately 78,000 clones, with 81% appearing a single time and 1% to 1.5% taken by the ten largest. This clonotype was obtained from a human donor who received a COVID-19 vaccine. The sequences come from CD4+ T cells from PBMCs cultured with HCoV-229E spike peptides, collected after COVID-19 vaccination.

The CDR3 DNA reads as TGTGCCAGCAGCGTCGAGTTGGGCTCCTACAATGAGCAGTTCTTC. It yields the protein CASSVELGSYNEQFF. This sequence joins TRBV7-8 and TRBJ2-1; no reliable D call. The V gene's germline CDR1 is SGHVS and CDR2 FQNEAQ. CDR3 length: 15 residues. Trimming removed 5 bases from V and 0 bases from J, with 11 bases in between.